This TCR beta chain is from a study of blood T cell repertoires in COVID-19. Study-wide context: Samples taken during acute and convalescent COVID-19 were collected in the United States, Italy and Spain. The cDNA or gDNA used as material had been derived from T cells, B-cell-depleted T cells, or PBMCs.

Per the study methods: Amplified reference gene primers provided the basis for estimating nucleated cell counts. Profiling relied on immunoSEQ multiplex PCR, and the TCRdb table lists in-frame clones only, not all of them. That table supplies the V and J calls and clone size; D and trimming were determined from the DNA. The sample has 190,000 or so clones, about 83% seen once; the top ten hold 5.5% to 7.5%. Trimming cost V 4 bases and J 6 bases; bases outside gene matches: 3. The CDR3 spans 14 residues. Per the germline V gene, CDR1 is SQVTM and CDR2 is ANQGSEA. This receptor was taken from a man aged 60-69 years who had recovered from COVID-19. The chain links TRBV29-1 to TRBJ2-1, with 13 bases lining up with TRBD2. Sequencing was done on a sample of peripheral blood. As DNA, the CDR3 is TGCAGCGTTGGACTAGCGGGAGGATTCAATGAGCAGTTCTTC. This gives the protein CSVGLAGGFNEQFF.